The rows below give T cell receptor beta chains drawn from one sample of a study of blood T cell repertoires in COVID-19. Using immunoSEQ multiplex PCR, the repertoire was profiled, and TCRdb retains in-frame clones only, with some absent. The sample has roughly 130,000 clones, approximately 80% seen once. The specimen was PBMCs or T cells enriched from blood (not recorded which). These TCRs come from a man aged 45-65 years who had recovered from COVID-19. Each CDR3 is given with its conserved first and last residue. Fields, in order: clone size, V gene, J gene, D gene, CDR3 protein, CDR3 DNA. A D gene is named only where the DNA matches it firmly. The size field is filled for only some rows; it gives once, few, many or a size class.

>.|TRBV4-1|TRBJ1-6|.
CASSRSNSPLHF
TGCGCCAGCAGCCGAAGCAATTCACCCCTCCACTTT
>.|TRBV29-1|TRBJ2-1|.
CSVADFNEQFF
TGCAGCGTGGCAGATTTCAATGAGCAGTTCTTC
>few|TRBV6-6|TRBJ2-3|.
CASSYGGQGISDTQYF
TGTGCCAGCAGTTATGGGGGCCAAGGGATTTCAGATACGCAGTATTTT
>once|TRBV9|TRBJ2-1|TRBD2
CASSVTPSGGGGPEQFF
TGTGCCAGCAGCGTTACCCCAAGCGGGGGGGGCGGACCTGAGCAGTTCTTC
>.|TRBV6-1|TRBJ1-5|.
CASSEVPRADQPQHF
TGTGCCAGCAGTGAGGTCCCCAGGGCTGATCAGCCCCAGCATTTT
>.|TRBV13|TRBJ1-3|TRBD1
CASSFGRQGRPFSGNTIYF
TGTGCCAGCAGCTTCGGCCGACAGGGGCGCCCTTTTTCTGGAAACACCATATATTTT
>.|TRBV9|TRBJ2-5|.
CASSVDEGVRETQYF
TGTGCCAGCAGCGTAGACGAAGGGGTACGAGAGACCCAGTACTTC
>.|TRBV9|TRBJ1-6|.
CATSPGTYNSPLHF
TGTGCCACCAGCCCGGGAACCTATAATTCACCCCTCCACTTT
>.|TRBV12-3/TRBV12-4|TRBJ1-1|.
CASDPGGATEAFF
TGTGCCAGCGACCCAGGAGGGGCTACTGAAGCTTTCTTT
>.|TRBV10-1|TRBJ1-1|TRBD1
CASSDVGTGDTEAFF
TGCGCCAGCAGTGATGTTGGGACAGGGGACACTGAAGCTTTCTTT
>.|TRBV9|TRBJ2-1|TRBD1
CASSPPGQGAYNEQFF
TGTGCCAGCAGCCCCCCGGGACAGGGGGCTTACAATGAGCAGTTCTTC
>.|TRBV27|TRBJ2-2|.
CASSPREVRTGELFF
TGTGCCAGCAGTCCCCGAGAGGTGAGGACCGGGGAGCTGTTTTTT
>.|TRBV14|TRBJ1-2|.
CASSQDLEGGYTF
TGTGCCAGCAGCCAAGATCTGGAGGGAGGCTACACCTTC
>.|TRBV15|TRBJ2-3|.
CATSRVGLLDTQYF
TGTGCCACCAGCAGAGTGGGGCTACTGGATACGCAGTATTTT
>.|TRBV9|TRBJ1-2|.
CASSVLGGGIGGYTF
TGTGCCAGCAGCGTTCTCGGGGGTGGGATTGGTGGCTACACCTTC
>.|TRBV2|TRBJ2-2|.
CASTLGGRWTGELFF
TGTGCCAGCACTTTGGGGGGGCGCTGGACCGGGGAGCTGTTTTTT
>.|TRBV5-1|TRBJ2-5|TRBD2
CASSLATSGQETQYF
TGCGCCAGCAGCTTGGCCACTAGCGGCCAAGAGACCCAGTACTTC
>.|TRBV11-3|TRBJ1-6|.
CASSPGPTKSYNSPLHF
TGTGCCAGCAGCCCAGGGCCCACAAAGAGCTATAATTCACCCCTCCACTTT
>.|TRBV7-9|TRBJ1-2|TRBD1
CASLRTGVDGYTF
TGTGCCAGCTTGCGGACAGGGGTCGATGGCTACACCTTC
>.|TRBV7-6|TRBJ2-2|TRBD1
CASSLVGTGQAGELFF
TGTGCCAGCAGCTTAGTGGGGACAGGGCAAGCCGGGGAGCTGTTTTTT
>.|TRBV18|TRBJ1-5|TRBD1
CASSPPQGGQPQHF
TGTGCCAGCTCACCACCACAGGGGGGTCAGCCCCAGCATTTT
>.|TRBV9|TRBJ1-4|.
CASSVEAGKDEKLFF
TGTGCCAGCAGCGTAGAGGCAGGGAAAGATGAAAAACTGTTTTTT
>once|TRBV12-3/TRBV12-4|TRBJ1-5|.
CASSFGQNQPQHF
TGTGCCAGCAGTTTTGGGCAGAACCAGCCCCAGCATTTT
>few|TRBV12-5|TRBJ2-2|.
CASVSTMGLAGELFF
TGTGCTAGTGTCTCGACAATGGGGCTCGCCGGGGAGCTGTTTTTT
>.|TRBV6-5|TRBJ2-1|TRBD1
CASKGQGANEQFF
TGTGCCAGCAAGGGACAGGGGGCCAATGAGCAGTTCTTC
>.|TRBV7-6|TRBJ2-2|.
CASSGRTPLETGELFF
TGTGCCAGCAGCGGGAGGACCCCACTTGAGACCGGGGAGCTGTTTTTT
>.|TRBV7-9|TRBJ2-1|.
CASSLAEGVTSYNEQFF
TGTGCCAGCAGCTTAGCTGAGGGAGTGACCTCCTACAATGAGCAGTTCTTC
>.|TRBV7-2|TRBJ2-7|TRBD1
CASSFIGQGDYEQYF
TGTGCCAGCAGCTTTATAGGACAGGGGGACTACGAGCAGTACTTC
>.|TRBV6-5|TRBJ2-2|.
CASRLDRAGGGELFF
TGTGCCAGCAGACTAGACAGGGCGGGAGGCGGGGAGCTGTTTTTT
>.|TRBV2|TRBJ1-2|TRBD1
CASSEGQGVTYGYTF
TGTGCCAGCAGTGAAGGCCAGGGGGTAACCTATGGCTACACCTTC
>.|TRBV7-2|TRBJ2-3|TRBD2
CASSFLSGGPLGTDTQYF
TGTGCCAGCAGCTTCCTTAGCGGGGGGCCTCTCGGCACAGATACGCAGTATTTT
>.|TRBV18|TRBJ2-7|TRBD2
CASSLLADSYEQYF
TGTGCCAGCTCATTACTAGCGGACTCCTACGAGCAGTACTTC
>.|TRBV27|TRBJ2-3|TRBD1
CASSLSKGGATDTQYF
TGTGCCAGCAGCCTATCAAAAGGGGGCGCCACAGATACGCAGTATTTT
>.|TRBV2|TRBJ2-5|.
CASSVGGETQYF
TGTGCCAGCAGTGTTGGGGGGGAGACCCAGTACTTC
>.|TRBV7-6|TRBJ2-1|TRBD1
CASSFPTGNHNEQFF
TGTGCCAGCAGTTTTCCGACAGGGAACCACAATGAGCAGTTCTTC
>.|TRBV25-1|TRBJ1-2|TRBD1
CASSELRTGGGYGYTF
TGTGCCAGCAGTGAATTACGGACAGGGGGCGGCTATGGCTACACCTTC
>.|TRBV6-2/TRBV6-3|TRBJ1-1|TRBD1
CASSDLLTGPTIEAFF
TGTGCCAGCAGCGACCTATTGACAGGGCCTACCATTGAAGCTTTCTTT
>.|TRBV12-3/TRBV12-4|TRBJ1-2|.
CATREANYGYTF
TGTGCCACCCGGGAAGCTAACTATGGCTACACCTTC
>.|TRBV11-2|TRBJ2-1|.
CASSLNTGNEQFF
TGTGCCAGCAGCTTAAACACGGGGAATGAGCAGTTCTTC
>.|TRBV4-1|TRBJ1-1|.
CASSPPRGNTEAFF
TGCGCCAGCAGCCCGCCCCGGGGGAACACTGAAGCTTTCTTT
>.|TRBV5-4|TRBJ2-3|TRBD1
CASSLGQGADTQYF
TGTGCCAGCAGCTTGGGACAGGGGGCGGATACGCAGTATTTT
>.|TRBV12-5|TRBJ2-1|TRBD2
CASGLGPGGSYNEQFF
TGTGCTAGTGGTTTGGGCCCGGGGGGCTCCTACAATGAGCAGTTCTTC
>.|TRBV19|TRBJ2-2|TRBD2
CASSNGLAGGRNTGELFF
TGTGCCAGTAGTAACGGACTAGCGGGGGGGCGCAACACCGGGGAGCTGTTTTTT
>.|TRBV3-1/TRBV3-2|TRBJ2-7|.
CASSQDRRYEQYF
TGTGCCAGCAGCCAAGATAGGAGGTACGAGCAGTACTTC
>once|TRBV28|TRBJ2-3|.
CASTVTGLATDTQYF
TGTGCCAGCACTGTGACGGGGTTAGCCACAGATACGCAGTATTTT
>.|TRBV6-2/TRBV6-3|TRBJ1-4|.
CASSYIQGTKPTTNEKLFF
TGTGCCAGCAGTTACATCCAGGGGACTAAACCGACAACTAATGAAAAACTGTTTTTT
>.|TRBV6-5|TRBJ1-2|TRBD1
CASSAGQGNTYGYTF
TGTGCCAGCAGCGCGGGACAGGGGAATACCTATGGCTACACCTTC
>.|TRBV10-3|TRBJ1-3|.
CAISESQSNSGNTIYF
TGTGCCATCAGTGAGTCACAGTCGAACTCTGGAAACACCATATATTTT
>.|TRBV7-9|TRBJ1-6|.
CASSLAAAGPLHF
TGTGCCAGCAGCTTAGCGGCAGCCGGGCCCCTCCACTTT
>.|TRBV10-3|TRBJ1-5|.
CAISGDTASNQPQHF
TGTGCCATCAGCGGCGATACAGCTAGCAATCAGCCCCAGCATTTT